A selection of T cell receptor beta chains follows, all from one sample in a study of cytomegalovirus exposure and HLA in healthy donors. Repertoires were generated with immunoSEQ multiplex PCR, while TCRdb's copy carries only in-frame clones and drops some. The data show approximately 100,000 clones, around 64% seen once. Input material: PBMCs. These TCRs come from a man between 60 and 75 years old in good health and CMV-seronegative. CDR3s include the opening cysteine and the closing phenylalanine or tryptophan. The order of the fields is CDR3 DNA, CDR3 protein, clone size, V gene, D gene, J gene. D genes are given only for firm matches. Clone size is stated in some rows and not others, as once, few, many or a class when expanded.

CDR3 DNA: TGCAGCGTCGACCAGGGTGGGGAAAACACCATATATTTT; CDR3 protein: CSVDQGGENTIYF; clone size: -; V gene: TRBV29-1; D gene: -; J gene: TRBJ1-3
CDR3 DNA: TGTGCCAGTAGTATGGGCCTTAACTATGGCTACACCTTC; CDR3 protein: CASSMGLNYGYTF; clone size: once; V gene: TRBV19; D gene: -; J gene: TRBJ1-2
CDR3 DNA: TGCGCCAGCAGTCAATCGGGGTGTGGCCCCGAGGGCATCCAGCCCCAGCATTTT; CDR3 protein: CASSQSGCGPEGIQPQHF; clone size: -; V gene: TRBV23-1; D gene: -; J gene: TRBJ1-5
CDR3 DNA: TGCGCCAGCAGCTTTACTAGTGGGGGGACCTACAATGAGCAGTTCTTC; CDR3 protein: CASSFTSGGTYNEQFF; clone size: -; V gene: TRBV5-1; D gene: -; J gene: TRBJ2-1
CDR3 DNA: TGTGCCAGCAGTTTACGGCAGGGGGGTCAGCCCCAGCATTTT; CDR3 protein: CASSLRQGGQPQHF; clone size: -; V gene: TRBV28; D gene: TRBD1; J gene: TRBJ1-5
CDR3 DNA: TGTGCCAGCCAGTACCAGCGGGGATACAATGAGCAGTTCTTC; CDR3 protein: CASQYQRGYNEQFF; clone size: once; V gene: TRBV27; D gene: TRBD2; J gene: TRBJ2-1
CDR3 DNA: TGTGCCAGCAGGCTCGGAGGGCATGACAATGAGCAGTTCTTC; CDR3 protein: CASRLGGHDNEQFF; clone size: -; V gene: TRBV5-4; D gene: -; J gene: TRBJ2-1
CDR3 DNA: TGTGCCAGCAGTAAGACTAGCGGGGGGGGCGAGCAGTACTTC; CDR3 protein: CASSKTSGGGEQYF; clone size: -; V gene: TRBV6-1; D gene: TRBD2; J gene: TRBJ2-7
CDR3 DNA: TGTGCCAGCTCACCACGGGGGGGGACTGAAGCTTTCTTT; CDR3 protein: CASSPRGGTEAFF; clone size: -; V gene: TRBV18; D gene: -; J gene: TRBJ1-1
CDR3 DNA: TGTGCCATCAGGATGCAGGGGGCTCGGACCGGGGAGCTGTTTTTT; CDR3 protein: CAIRMQGARTGELFF; clone size: few; V gene: TRBV10-3; D gene: TRBD1; J gene: TRBJ2-2
CDR3 DNA: TGTGCCAGCAGTGAAGCGCCCCGCTCCGAGCAGTACTTC; CDR3 protein: CASSEAPRSEQYF; clone size: few; V gene: TRBV6-4; D gene: -; J gene: TRBJ2-7
CDR3 DNA: TGTGCCAGCAGCGTAGGTTCGCGGAATGCTTACAATGAGCAGTTCTTC; CDR3 protein: CASSVGSRNAYNEQFF; clone size: few; V gene: TRBV9; D gene: -; J gene: TRBJ2-1
CDR3 DNA: TGTGCCAGCAGCTTCACCAGGGGTCAGCCCCAGCATTTT; CDR3 protein: CASSFTRGQPQHF; clone size: -; V gene: TRBV7-2; D gene: -; J gene: TRBJ1-5
CDR3 DNA: TGCAGCGTTGTGGACTGGGAGGGATATAACACTGAAGCTTTCTTT; CDR3 protein: CSVVDWEGYNTEAFF; clone size: few; V gene: TRBV29-1; D gene: -; J gene: TRBJ1-1
CDR3 DNA: TGTGCCAGCAGCTTAGAGCTAGCGGGGACCTACGAGCAGTACTTC; CDR3 protein: CASSLELAGTYEQYF; clone size: -; V gene: TRBV7-2; D gene: TRBD2; J gene: TRBJ2-7
CDR3 DNA: TGTGCCAGCAGCGAAACAGGACACCGGTCCTACGAGCAGTACTTC; CDR3 protein: CASSETGHRSYEQYF; clone size: -; V gene: TRBV7-6; D gene: -; J gene: TRBJ2-7
CDR3 DNA: TGTGCCAGCAGTTTACTAGGGGGCGTTACTGAAGCTTTCTTT; CDR3 protein: CASSLLGGVTEAFF; clone size: -; V gene: TRBV28; D gene: TRBD1; J gene: TRBJ1-1
CDR3 DNA: TGTGCCAGCAGCCCGGGACAGGGGGATGAAAAACTGTTTTTT; CDR3 protein: CASSPGQGDEKLFF; clone size: -; V gene: TRBV7-8; D gene: TRBD1; J gene: TRBJ1-4
CDR3 DNA: TGTGCCAGCAGTTCCGAGGGACAGTTCGGGTCACCCCTCCACTTT; CDR3 protein: CASSSEGQFGSPLHF; clone size: -; V gene: TRBV7-2; D gene: TRBD1; J gene: TRBJ1-6
CDR3 DNA: TGTGCCAGTACCTCTAGCGGGAGGGGTACCGGGGAGCTGTTTTTT; CDR3 protein: CASTSSGRGTGELFF; clone size: -; V gene: TRBV19; D gene: TRBD2; J gene: TRBJ2-2
CDR3 DNA: TGTGCCAGCAGTGTAACTAGCGGGACTTACAATGAGCAGTTCTTC; CDR3 protein: CASSVTSGTYNEQFF; clone size: few; V gene: TRBV27; D gene: TRBD2; J gene: TRBJ2-1
CDR3 DNA: TGCGCCAGCAGCCGTACTGTGGACAGCACCTACGAGCAGTACTTC; CDR3 protein: CASSRTVDSTYEQYF; clone size: once; V gene: TRBV4-1; D gene: -; J gene: TRBJ2-7